Below are 15 T cell receptor beta chains sequenced from a single sample in a study of regulatory T cells in long-lasting Graves disease listed by TCRdb under 2021. Library preparation used multiplex PCR. The data were produced on an Illumina HiSeq 4000. CDR3 regions were amplified by Arm-PCR with iRepertoire HTBI primers to construct TCR beta libraries. TCRdb reworked the public reads: Q25 trimming with fastp, MiXCR clone assembly, productive beta chains retained. Each entry is one CDR3 protein sequence, shown with its most common DNA and genes. A total of 350,000 to 450,000 distinct CDR3 sequences appear in this sample, around 17% of them only once. Around 27% of the sample goes to the ten largest clones. Explained via the paper, the time point label denotes: newly diagnosed GD, antithyroid drugs for less than 3 months. For both TCR sequencing and RNA sequencing, RNA was extracted from PBMCs using TRIzol.

This sample was shared with a second study, whose subject was T cells in Graves' hyperthyroidism and ophthalmopathy.

Specimen: peripheral blood mononuclear cells (PBMCs), collected at new diagnosis, from a patient treated with antithyroid drugs. These receptors came from a man aged 40-55 years with Graves disease. Donor details come from another sample of the same person, matched by shared clones.

In this sample, this clonotype turned up a few times. This rearrangement joins TRBV30 to TRBJ2-1, with D possibly being TRBD2 (5 bases). The J call is uncertain, as TRBJ2-5 better fits the DNA end. The germline CDR1 and CDR2 sequences are GTSNPN and SVGIG (reference sequence). The CDR3 contains 10 residues. CDR3 sequence reads: CAWGEKTQYF. DNA for the CDR3: TGTGCCTGGGGGGAGAAGACCCAGTACTTC.

At least ten counts were recorded for this clonotype. This chain links TRBV2 with TRBJ1-4; D call uncertain. Trimming shortened V by 7 bases and J by 0 bases, and 9 bases separated the two germline ends. Germline V gene lookup returns CDR1 SNHLY and CDR2 FYNNEI. The CDR3 is 14 residues long. CDR3 nucleotides: TGTGCCAGCATAAGGGATTCAACTAATGAAAAACTGTTTTTT. Protein sequence: CASIRDSTNEKLFF.

This clonotype was picked up many times. The chain links TRBV18 to TRBJ2-1; D is unresolved. Deletions cut 3 bases from V and 6 bases from J, with 9 bases between. In germline, CDR1 is KGHSH, CDR2 LQKENI. The CDR3 is made up of 13 amino acids. For the CDR3, the DNA is TGTGCCAGCTCACCTTCCCAGTTCAATGAGCAGTTCTTC. Its translation is CASSPSQFNEQFF.

The chain is built from TRBV19 and TRBJ1-5; weak D call: TRBD1 (6 bases). The CDR3 is 16 amino acids. V was shortened by 1 base and J by 3 bases, with 13 bases between the two germline ends. Germline CDR1 and CDR2: LNHDA and SQIVND (reference sequence). The CDR3 protein is CASSIVGGRINQPQHF. In DNA, the CDR3 is TGTGCCAGTAGTATAGTAGGGGGACGGATCAATCAGCCCCAGCATTTT.

Many counts were recorded for this clonotype. The chain combines TRBV2 with TRBJ1-1, with a weak D call TRBD1 (6 bases). This CDR3 has 14 amino acids. V was clipped by 6 bases and J by 0 bases, with 11 bases between them. The germline gives CDR1 SNHLY, CDR2 FYNNEI. The CDR3 nucleotides are TGTGCCAGCAGACAGGACAGATTGAACACTGAAGCTTTCTTT. Encoded protein: CASRQDRLNTEAFF.

This clonotype was counted at least ten times. This chain joins TRBV30 and TRBJ2-7; D may match TRBD1 or TRBD2 (5 bases each). This CDR3 spans 11 amino acids. V was trimmed by 7 bases and J by 11 bases, leaving 18 bases between them. Germline CDR1 reads GTSNPN; CDR2 reads SVGIG (reference sequence). The CDR3 loop reads CASSPGARKYF. The CDR3 nucleotides read TGTGCCTCCAGCCCCGGGGCGAGGAAGTACTTC.

Many counts were recorded for this clonotype. The genes are TRBV7-9 and TRBJ2-7, with TRBD2 identical over 9 bases. This CDR3 is built from 19 residues. V shed 7 bases, J shed 0 bases, and the junction held 19 bases outside the gene matches. The germline V gene has CDR1 SEHNR and CDR2 FQNEAQ (reference sequence). The CDR3, as DNA: TGTGCCAGCACCCATATTACCCCCTCCGGCGGGGGGGCCTCCTACGAGCAGTACTTC. Translation: CASTHITPSGGGASYEQYF. The variable domain in full, with the rest retrieved from reference TRBV7-9 and TRBJ2-7, is DTGVSQNPRHKITKRGQNVTFRCDPISEHNRLYWYRQTLGQGPEFLTYFQNEAQLEKSRLLSDRFSAERPKGSFSTLEIQRTEQGDSAMYLCASTHITPSGGGASYEQYFGPGTRLTVT.

This clonotype was found many times. V usage is TRBV4-2 and J usage is TRBJ2-7, with D perhaps given as TRBD1 or TRBD2 (5 bases each). Germline assignment: CDR1 LGHNA and CDR2 YNFKEQ. V shed 6 bases and J shed 3 bases, with 21 bases lying between them. The CDR3 consists of 16 residues. Here the CDR3 DNA reads TGTGCCAGCAGGTTCCTAGCCACCGGGACGAGCTACGAGCAGTACTTC. This sequence encodes CASRFLATGTSYEQYF.

This clonotype turned up a few times. The rearrangement uses TRBV27 and TRBJ2-2; weak D call: TRBD2 (6 bases). The CDR3 has 16 residues. Germline loops: CDR1 MNHEY, CDR2 SMNVEV (reference sequence). V dropped 5 bases and J dropped 2 bases, with 15 bases sitting between them. The CDR3 DNA sequence: TGTGCCAGCAGTCGAATTCCGGGAGCAAACACCGGGGAGCTGTTTTTT. Its translation: CASSRIPGANTGELFF.

The chain carries TRBV3-1 and TRBJ2-7, with TRBD1 identical over 8 bases. The CDR3 is 16 residues long. Germline V gene lookup returns CDR1 LGHDT and CDR2 YNNKEL (reference sequence). V gave up 1 base and J gave up 1 base; unmatched junction bases: 6. CDR3 bases: TGTGCCAGCAGCCAAGGGACCGGGACAGGATCCTACGAGCAGTACTTC. This sequence encodes CASSQGTGTGSYEQYF.

This chain links TRBV7-9 with TRBJ2-1; D may match TRBD1 or TRBD2 (6 bases each). V lost 2 bases to trimming and J lost 7 bases, with 15 bases between them. Germline V gene lookup returns CDR1 SEHNR and CDR2 FQNEAQ (reference sequence). This CDR3 contains 15 residues. CDR3: CASSLRTVGGNEQFF. The CDR3 coding sequence is TGTGCCAGCAGCTTACGGACAGTGGGGGGTAATGAGCAGTTCTTC.

This clonotype was observed at least ten times. The CDR3 nucleotides read TGTGCCAGCAGCTTAGGATACAGGGCCAGCACAGATACGCAGTATTTT. Translated, it gives CASSLGYRASTDTQYF. The chain joins TRBV11-2 to TRBJ2-3; perhaps TRBD1 as D (6 bases). CDR3 length equals 16 residues. In germline, CDR1 is SGHAT, CDR2 FQNNGV. Trimming left V 1 base short and J 0 bases short, with 11 bases between.

Notes on this clonotype: Being one base from a much bigger clone, this may be a read error. This chain joins TRBV18 and TRBJ2-7; D ambiguous. This CDR3 is 14 amino acids long. Per germline, CDR1 KGHSH and CDR2 LQKENI. This chain's CDR3 is CASPPLDRGWEQYF. For the CDR3, the DNA is TGTGCCAGCCCACCGCTTGACCGAGGCTGGGAGCAGTACTTC.

This clonotype was counted at least ten times. The rearrangement joins TRBV3-1 to TRBJ2-1, with TRBD2 matching over 7 bases. J was trimmed by 7 bases and V by 4 bases; bases with no gene match: 7. Germline values: CDR1 LGHDT, CDR2 YNNKEL (reference sequence). This CDR3 has 14 amino acids. The DNA of the CDR3 is TGTGCCAGCAGCCCGGGGGGAGGTTGGAATGAGCAGTTCTTC. Its translation: CASSPGGGWNEQFF.

V gene TRBV20-1 combines with J gene TRBJ1-5; 7 bases match TRBD1. The CDR3 is made up of 14 amino acids. Losses at the gene ends were 3 bases for V and 2 bases for J; bases not matched to a gene: 4. Germline V lookup: CDR1 DFQATT, CDR2 SNEGSKA (reference sequence). The CDR3 DNA follows: TGCAGTGCTAGGAACGGGACAGGCAATCAGCCCCAGCATTTT. Amino acid sequence: CSARNGTGNQPQHF.